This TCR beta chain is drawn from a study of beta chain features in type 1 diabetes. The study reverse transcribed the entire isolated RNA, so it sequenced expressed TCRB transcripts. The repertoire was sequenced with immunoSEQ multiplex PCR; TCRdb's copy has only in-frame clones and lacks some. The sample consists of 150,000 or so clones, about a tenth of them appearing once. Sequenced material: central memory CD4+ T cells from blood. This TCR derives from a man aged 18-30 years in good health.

The CDR3 nucleotides are TGTGCCAGCTCACCCTCCCGACAGGTTAGCAATCAGCCCCAGCATTTT. This sequence encodes CASSPSRQVSNQPQHF. The genes are TRBV18 and TRBJ1-5; D is perhaps TRBD1 (6 bases). CDR1 and CDR2 from the germline V gene are KGHSH and LQKENI. Trimming pared 3 bases from V and 0 bases from J, leaving 12 bases between. This CDR3 has 16 residues.